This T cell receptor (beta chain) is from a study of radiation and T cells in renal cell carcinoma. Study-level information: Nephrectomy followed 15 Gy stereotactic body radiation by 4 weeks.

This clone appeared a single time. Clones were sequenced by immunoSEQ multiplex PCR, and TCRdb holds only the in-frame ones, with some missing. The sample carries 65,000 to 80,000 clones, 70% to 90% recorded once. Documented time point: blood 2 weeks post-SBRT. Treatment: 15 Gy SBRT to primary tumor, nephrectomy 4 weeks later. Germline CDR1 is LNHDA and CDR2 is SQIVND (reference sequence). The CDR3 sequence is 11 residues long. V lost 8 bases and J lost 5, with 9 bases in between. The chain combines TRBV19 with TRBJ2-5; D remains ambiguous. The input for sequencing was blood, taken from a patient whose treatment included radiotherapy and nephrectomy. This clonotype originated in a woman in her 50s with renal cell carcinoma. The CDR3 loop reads CASSERETQYF. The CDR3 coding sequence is TGTGCCAGTTCAGAACGGGAGACCCAGTACTTC.